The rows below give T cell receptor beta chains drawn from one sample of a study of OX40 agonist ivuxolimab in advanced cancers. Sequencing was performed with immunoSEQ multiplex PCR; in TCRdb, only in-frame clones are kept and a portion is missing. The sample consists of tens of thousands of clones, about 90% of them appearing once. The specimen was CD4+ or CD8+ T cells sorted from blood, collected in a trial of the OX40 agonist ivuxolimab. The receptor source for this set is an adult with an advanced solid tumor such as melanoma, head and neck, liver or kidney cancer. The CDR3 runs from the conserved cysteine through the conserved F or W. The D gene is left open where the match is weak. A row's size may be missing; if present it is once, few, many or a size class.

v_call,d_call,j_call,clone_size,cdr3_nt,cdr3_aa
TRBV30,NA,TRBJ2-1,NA,TGTGCCTGGCAGGGGCAGGTGGAGCAGTTCTTC,CAWQGQVEQFF
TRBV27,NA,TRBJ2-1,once,TGTGCCAGCAGTTCCAACAATGAGCAGTTCTTC,CASSSNNEQFF
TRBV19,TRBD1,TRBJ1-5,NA,TGTGCCAGTAGTATAGCGAGCAGACAGGGTGGTCAGCCCCAGCATTTT,CASSIASRQGGQPQHF
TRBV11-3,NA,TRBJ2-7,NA,TGTGCCAGCAGCCCCCCAGCCCCCAACCCCATAGGGTACTTC,CASSPPAPNPIGYF
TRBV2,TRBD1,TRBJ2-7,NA,TGTGCCAGCACCGGACAGGGCCAGGGGGAGCAGTACTTC,CASTGQGQGEQYF
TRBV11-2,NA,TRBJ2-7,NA,TGTGCCAGCAGCTCTTTTTGGGCCTACGAGCAGTACTTC,CASSSFWAYEQYF
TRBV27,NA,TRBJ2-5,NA,TGTGCCAGCAGTCAAACGGGAGCGGGCGGGACCCAGTACTTC,CASSQTGAGGTQYF
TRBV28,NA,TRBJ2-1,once,TGTGCCAGCAGTCGTATTATAAACAATGAGCAGTTCTTC,CASSRIINNEQFF
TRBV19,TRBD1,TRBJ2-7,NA,TGTGCCAGTAGTGCATCCGGGACAGGGGGCGGCGAGCAGTACTTC,CASSASGTGGGEQYF
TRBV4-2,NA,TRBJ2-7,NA,TGTGCCAGCAGCCAAGATCCGGCGGAACCTAGAGACGAGCAGTACTTC,CASSQDPAEPRDEQYF
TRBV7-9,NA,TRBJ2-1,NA,TGTGCCAGCAGTTTCAGGGCCGCGGATGAGCAGTTCTTC,CASSFRAADEQFF
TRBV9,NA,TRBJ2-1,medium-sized,TGTGCCAGCACCCCTTCGGGGGTGTCCTACAATGAGCAGTTCTTC,CASTPSGVSYNEQFF
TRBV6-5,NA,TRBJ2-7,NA,TGTGCCAGCAGTTTGGGACTTTCCTACGAGCAGTACTTC,CASSLGLSYEQYF
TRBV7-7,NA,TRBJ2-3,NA,TGTGCTAGCAGCCCCACAGATACGCAGTATTTT,CASSPTDTQYF
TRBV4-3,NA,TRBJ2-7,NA,TGCGCCAGCAGCCAAGTGGCAGGGGGGTCCTACGAGCAGTACTTC,CASSQVAGGSYEQYF
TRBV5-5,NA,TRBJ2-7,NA,TGTGCCAGCAGCTTGGAAGGGGATTCTTATTACGAGCAGTACTTC,CASSLEGDSYYEQYF
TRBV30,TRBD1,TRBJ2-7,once,TGTGCCTGGAGTATCCTTTTGACAGGGGTCTACTACGAGCAGTACTTC,CAWSILLTGVYYEQYF
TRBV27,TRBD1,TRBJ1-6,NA,TGTGCCAGCAGTTTATCGGGGACAGGGGATTCACCCCTCCACTTT,CASSLSGTGDSPLHF
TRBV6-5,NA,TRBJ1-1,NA,TGTGCCAGCAGGCAGTCCCGCACTGAAGCTTTCTTT,CASRQSRTEAFF
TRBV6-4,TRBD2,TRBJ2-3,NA,TGTGCCAGCAGTGAGGGACTAGCGGACACAGATACGCAGTATTTT,CASSEGLADTDTQYF
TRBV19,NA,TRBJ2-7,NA,TGTGCCAGTAGTATTTTGGCAGGGTCATCCGAGCAGTACTTC,CASSILAGSSEQYF
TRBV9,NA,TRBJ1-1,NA,TGTGCCAGCAGCCCCGATGATAACACTGAAGCTTTCTTT,CASSPDDNTEAFF
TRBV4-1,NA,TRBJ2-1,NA,TGCGCCAGCAGCCAAAGGGACGGTGCCTACAATGAGCAGTTCTTC,CASSQRDGAYNEQFF
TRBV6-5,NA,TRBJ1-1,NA,TGTGCCAGCAGTTACGCCGACAAAAGGCTTGAAGCTTTCTTT,CASSYADKRLEAFF
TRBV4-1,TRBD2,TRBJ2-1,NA,TGCGCCAGCAGCCCCGGGACTAGCGGGGACAATGAGCAGTTCTTC,CASSPGTSGDNEQFF
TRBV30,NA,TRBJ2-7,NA,TGTGCCTGGAGTGGCGTCTCCTACGAGCAGTACTTC,CAWSGVSYEQYF
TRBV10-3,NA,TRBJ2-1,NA,TGTGCCATCAGTGAGTCTCAAGACACCCAGTTCTTC,CAISESQDTQFF
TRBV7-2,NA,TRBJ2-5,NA,TGTGCCAGCAACACCTGGCTAGCTAATGGGACCCAGTACTTC,CASNTWLANGTQYF
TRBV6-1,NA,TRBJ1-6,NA,TGTGCCAGCAGTGAAGGAAGGGAGAATTCACCCCTCCACTTT,CASSEGRENSPLHF
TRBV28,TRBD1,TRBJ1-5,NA,TGTGCCAGCAACGACGGGACAGGGAAGAATCTTGGCAATCAGCCCCAGCATTTT,CASNDGTGKNLGNQPQHF
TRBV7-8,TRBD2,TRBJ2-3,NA,TGTGCCAGCAGCTGGGCTAGCGGGGGCAGCACAGATACGCAGTATTTT,CASSWASGGSTDTQYF
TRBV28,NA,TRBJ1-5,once,TGTGCCAGCAGTTTCCGAGGGGGGAATCAGCCCCAGCATTTT,CASSFRGGNQPQHF
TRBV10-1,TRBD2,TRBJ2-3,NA,TGCGCCAGCAGTGAGACTAGCGGTACAGATACGCAGTATTTT,CASSETSGTDTQYF
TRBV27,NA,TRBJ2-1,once,TGTGCCAGCAGTTTATCTCTGATGAATGAGCAGTTCTTC,CASSLSLMNEQFF
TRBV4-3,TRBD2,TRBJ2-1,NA,TGCGCCAGCAGCCATGGACTAGCGGGAAACAATGAGCAGTTCTTC,CASSHGLAGNNEQFF
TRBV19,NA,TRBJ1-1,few,TGTGCCAGTAGACTTAACACTGAAGCTTTCTTT,CASRLNTEAFF
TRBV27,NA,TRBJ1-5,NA,TGTGCCAGCAGTTTAGGTGGGGAGGGTCAGCCCCAGCATTTT,CASSLGGEGQPQHF
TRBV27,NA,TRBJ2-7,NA,TGTGCCAGCAGAGAAGGGGAGCTTGGGGGGGAGCAGTACTTC,CASREGELGGEQYF
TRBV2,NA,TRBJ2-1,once,TGTGCCAGCAGGAGGGAGCCCTCCTACAATGAGCAGTTCTTC,CASRREPSYNEQFF
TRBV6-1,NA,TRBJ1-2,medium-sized,TGTGCCAGCAGTGTAGTTTCCAGGAGGCTCGATGGCTACACCTTC,CASSVVSRRLDGYTF
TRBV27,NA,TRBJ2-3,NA,TGTGCCTCATCGTGGGGGGTTAGCACAGATACGCAGTATTTT,CASSWGVSTDTQYF
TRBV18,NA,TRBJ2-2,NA,TGTGCCAGCTCACCACCAGTAGGGGGGAACACCGGGGAGCTGTTTTTT,CASSPPVGGNTGELFF
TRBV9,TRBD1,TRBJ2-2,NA,TGTGCCAGCAGCTCCCTACCGGGACAGGGGTCCGGGGAGCTGTTTTTT,CASSSLPGQGSGELFF
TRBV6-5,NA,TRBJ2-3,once,TGTGCCAGCAGTTACTCCGGGACGGATACGCAGTATTTT,CASSYSGTDTQYF
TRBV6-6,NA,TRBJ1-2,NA,TGTGCCAGCAGCCCTTTCATCGGACCGATGTATGGCTACACCTTC,CASSPFIGPMYGYTF
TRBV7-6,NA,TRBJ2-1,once,TGTGCCAGCAGCTTACCTAATGAGCAGTTCTTC,CASSLPNEQFF
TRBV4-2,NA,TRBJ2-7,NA,TGTGCCAGCAGCCAAGGGGTGACAAGTTCCTACGAGCAGTACTTC,CASSQGVTSSYEQYF
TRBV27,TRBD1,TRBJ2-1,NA,TGTGCCAGCAGTCCGGGACAGGGGGCGGGCAATGAGCAGTTCTTC,CASSPGQGAGNEQFF
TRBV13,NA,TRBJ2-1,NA,TGTGCCAGCAGCTTCGGGAAGAGGGCCCCCAATGAGCAGTTCTTC,CASSFGKRAPNEQFF
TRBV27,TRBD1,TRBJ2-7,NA,TGTGCCAGCAGTTTGAGGCCCGGGACAGCCTACGAGCAGTACTTC,CASSLRPGTAYEQYF
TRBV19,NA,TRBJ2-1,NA,TGTGCCAGTAGTATCTCCAGGTTAGGTTACAATGAGCAGTTCTTC,CASSISRLGYNEQFF
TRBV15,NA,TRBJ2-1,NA,TGTGCCACCAGCAGTGACAGAAACAATGAGCAGTTCTTC,CATSSDRNNEQFF
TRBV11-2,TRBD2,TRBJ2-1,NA,TGTGCCAGCAGCTTATATCTTCGGGCGGGAGGTCACAATGAGCAGTTCTTC,CASSLYLRAGGHNEQFF